Below are 2 T cell receptor beta chains sequenced from a single sample in a study of Ad26.COV2.S vaccination and SARS-CoV-2 variants (dated by TCRdb to the early 2020s). The meaning of the sample's treatment or condition label: around 19 received Ad26.COV2.S at low or high dose, single or two shots; 5 received placebo; per-sample allocation not given. For vaccine and placebo recipients, the sequenced repertoires came from samples collected on day 63 after the first injection. Library preparation was by the immunoSEQ multiplex PCR assay. What TCRdb holds here is the immuneACCESS table cut down to in-frame rearrangements. Part of the clones is not present; checked against another copy, under half of the missing clones reflect an unresolved V gene, and the others are unexplained. The sample yields some 500,000 clones; 75% to 90% were counted once. The ten largest clones take up approximately 2.5% of the sample.

The sample was peripheral blood, taken in a trial of Ad26.COV2.S vaccine versus placebo. The receptor source for this set is a person aged 18 to 65 who received the Ad26.COV2.S COVID-19 vaccine or a placebo.

The chain employs TRBV4-1 and TRBJ2-7, with D perhaps matching TRBD1 (5 bases). CDR1 MGHRA and CDR2 YSYEKL come from the germline V gene. CDR3 length: 13 residues. The V end was cut by 11 bases, the J end by 2 bases, with 16 bases between. In DNA, the CDR3 is TGCGCCCTCAGGGAAGGGGTCGCCTACGAGCAGTACGTC. Amino acids: CALREGVAYEQYV.

The chain links TRBV5-4 to TRBJ2-3; D gene ambiguous. The length of the CDR3 is 14 residues. Trimming took 3 bases from V and 5 from J, leaving 13 bases between them. Per germline, CDR1 SGHNT and CDR2 YYREEE (reference sequence). The CDR3 region is CASSSGHPGDTQYF. The CDR3 DNA follows: TGTGCCAGCAGCTCGGGCCACCCCGGAGATACGCAGTATTTT.